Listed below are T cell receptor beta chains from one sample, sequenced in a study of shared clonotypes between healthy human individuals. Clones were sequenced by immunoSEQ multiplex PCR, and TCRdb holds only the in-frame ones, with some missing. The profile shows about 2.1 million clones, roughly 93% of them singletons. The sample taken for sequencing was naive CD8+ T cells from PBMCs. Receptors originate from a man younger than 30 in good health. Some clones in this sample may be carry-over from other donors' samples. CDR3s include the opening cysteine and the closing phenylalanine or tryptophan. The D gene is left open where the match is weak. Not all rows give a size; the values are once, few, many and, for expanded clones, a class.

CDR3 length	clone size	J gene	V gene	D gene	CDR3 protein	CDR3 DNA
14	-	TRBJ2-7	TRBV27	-	CASSRSGRSYEQYF	TGTGCCAGCAGTCGCTCGGGGCGCTCCTACGAGCAGTACTTC
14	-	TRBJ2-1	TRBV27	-	CASSLFPGQNEQFF	TGTGCCAGCAGTTTATTCCCGGGACAAAATGAGCAGTTCTTC
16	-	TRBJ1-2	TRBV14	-	CASSPHIGDSVYGYTF	TGTGCCAGCAGCCCACACATTGGGGATTCAGTTTATGGCTACACCTTC
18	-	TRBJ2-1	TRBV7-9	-	CASSSNRQGTISYNEQFF	TGTGCCAGCAGCTCCAACCGACAGGGGACTATCTCCTACAATGAGCAGTTCTTC
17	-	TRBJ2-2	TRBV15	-	CATSRDILAANTGELFF	TGTGCCACCAGCAGAGATATTCTAGCAGCGAACACCGGGGAGCTGTTTTTT
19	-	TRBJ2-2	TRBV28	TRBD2	CASSPLWTSGSSSTGELFF	TGTGCCAGCAGTCCCCTCTGGACTAGCGGGAGTTCGAGCACCGGGGAGCTGTTTTTT
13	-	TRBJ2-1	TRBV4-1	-	CASSQWALIEQFF	TGCGCCAGCAGCCAATGGGCCCTAATTGAGCAGTTCTTC
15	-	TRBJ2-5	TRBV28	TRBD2	CASRTLSGSKETQYF	TGTGCCAGCAGGACTCTGAGCGGGAGTAAAGAGACCCAGTACTTC
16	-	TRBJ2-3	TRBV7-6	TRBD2	CASSSELAGVADTQYF	TGTGCCAGCAGCTCCGAACTAGCGGGAGTTGCAGATACGCAGTATTTT
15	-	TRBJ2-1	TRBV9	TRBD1	CASSDRDRGLNEQFF	TGTGCCAGCAGCGACCGGGACAGGGGGCTCAATGAGCAGTTCTTC
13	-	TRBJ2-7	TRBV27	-	CASSSPARLEQYF	TGTGCCAGCAGTTCCCCCGCCAGGCTCGAGCAGTACTTC
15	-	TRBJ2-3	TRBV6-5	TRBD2	CASSYSSSGRDTQYF	TGTGCCAGCAGTTACTCGTCTAGCGGGAGGGATACGCAGTATTTT
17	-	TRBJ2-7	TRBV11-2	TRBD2	CASSLGSLAGSSYEQYF	TGTGCCAGCAGCTTAGGGTCCCTAGCGGGGAGCTCCTACGAGCAGTACTTC
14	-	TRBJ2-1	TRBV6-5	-	CASSYSSAGNEQFF	TGTGCCAGCAGTTACTCTTCCGCTGGGAATGAGCAGTTCTTC
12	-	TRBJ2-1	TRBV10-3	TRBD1	CAIGQGANEQFF	TGTGCCATTGGACAGGGGGCCAATGAGCAGTTCTTC
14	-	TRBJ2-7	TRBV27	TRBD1	CASSYRQGSYEQYF	TGTGCCAGCAGTTACCGACAGGGGTCCTACGAGCAGTACTTC
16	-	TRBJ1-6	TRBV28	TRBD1	CASRATRDREGSPLHF	TGTGCCAGCAGAGCAACCAGGGACAGGGAGGGATCACCCCTCCACTTT
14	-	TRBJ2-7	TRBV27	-	CASSLDGPRYEQYF	TGTGCCAGCAGTTTAGACGGACCTCGCTACGAGCAGTACTTC
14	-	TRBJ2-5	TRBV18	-	CASSPRDSRETQYF	TGTGCCAGCTCACCACGAGATTCTCGGGAGACCCAGTACTTC
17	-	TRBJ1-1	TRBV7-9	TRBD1	CASSRGTGGTQNTEAFF	TGTGCCAGCAGCAGAGGGACAGGGGGAACTCAGAACACTGAAGCTTTCTTT
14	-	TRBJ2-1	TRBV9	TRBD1	CASSPDRGSNEQFF	TGTGCCAGCAGCCCGGACAGGGGCTCGAATGAGCAGTTCTTC
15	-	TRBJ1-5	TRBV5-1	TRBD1	CASSLGGQTNQPQHF	TGCGCCAGCAGCTTGGGGGGACAGACGAATCAGCCCCAGCATTTT
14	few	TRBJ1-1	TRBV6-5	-	CASSRTVVDTEAFF	TGTGCCAGCAGTCGGACAGTAGTGGACACTGAAGCTTTCTTT
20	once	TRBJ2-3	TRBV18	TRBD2	CASSPRGEGLQRSSTDTQYF	TGTGCCAGCTCACCACGGGGGGAGGGCCTACAACGTTCTAGCACAGATACGCAGTATTTT
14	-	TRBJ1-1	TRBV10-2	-	CASSVGFSGTEAFF	TGCGCCAGCAGTGTGGGCTTCTCGGGCACTGAAGCTTTCTTT
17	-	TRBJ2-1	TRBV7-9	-	CASSFSHRIEENNEQFF	TGTGCCAGCAGCTTCTCCCACAGGATCGAAGAGAACAATGAGCAGTTCTTC
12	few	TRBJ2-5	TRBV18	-	CASSPPKETQYF	TGTGCCAGCTCACCACCGAAGGAGACCCAGTACTTC
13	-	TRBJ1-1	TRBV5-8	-	CASSFVGQTEAFF	TGTGCCAGCAGCTTCGTAGGGCAGACTGAAGCTTTCTTT
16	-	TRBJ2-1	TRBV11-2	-	CASRSTFQRPLNEQFF	TGTGCCAGCAGATCCACTTTTCAACGACCCCTCAATGAGCAGTTCTTC
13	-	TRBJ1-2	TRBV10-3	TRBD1	CASRTGAEDGYTF	TGTGCCTCCCGGACAGGGGCAGAAGATGGCTACACCTTC
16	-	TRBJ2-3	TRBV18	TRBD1	CASSPRGQGFGDTQYF	TGTGCCAGCTCACCACGGGGACAGGGGTTCGGAGATACGCAGTATTTT
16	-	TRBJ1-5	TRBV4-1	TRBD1	CASSQSQGRTYQPQHF	TGCGCCAGCAGCCAATCACAGGGGCGCACCTATCAGCCCCAGCATTTT
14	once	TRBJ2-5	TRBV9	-	CASSGGGRQETQYF	TGTGCCAGCAGCGGGGGTGGGCGGCAAGAGACCCAGTACTTC
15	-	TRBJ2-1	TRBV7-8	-	CASSLVQPMYNEQFF	TGTGCCAGCAGCTTAGTCCAGCCAATGTACAATGAGCAGTTCTTC
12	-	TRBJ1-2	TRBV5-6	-	CASSLQLYGYTF	TGTGCCAGCAGCTTGCAGCTCTATGGCTACACCTTC
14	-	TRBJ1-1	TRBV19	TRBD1	CASSIGQGYTEAFF	TGTGCCAGTAGTATTGGACAGGGGTACACTGAAGCTTTCTTT
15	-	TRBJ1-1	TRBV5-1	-	CASSPTWDVNTEAFF	TGCGCCAGCAGCCCAACATGGGACGTGAACACTGAAGCTTTCTTT
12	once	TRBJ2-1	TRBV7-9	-	CASSHPVREQFF	TGTGCCAGCAGCCACCCCGTCCGGGAGCAGTTCTTC
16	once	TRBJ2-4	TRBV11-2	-	CASSLDYINFGNIQYF	TGTGCCAGCAGCTTAGATTACATTAATTTTGGAAACATTCAGTACTTC
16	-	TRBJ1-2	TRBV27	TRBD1	CASSLGTGTGDYGYTF	TGTGCCAGCAGTCTTGGGACCGGGACAGGGGACTATGGCTACACCTTC
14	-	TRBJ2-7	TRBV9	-	CASSVDLGAYEQYF	TGTGCCAGCAGCGTAGATCTGGGGGCGTACGAGCAGTACTTC